These T cell receptor beta chains were read from a single sample in a study of shared clonotypes between healthy human individuals. Using immunoSEQ multiplex PCR, the repertoire was profiled, and TCRdb retains in-frame clones only, with some absent. The sample carries approximately 2,300,000 clones, 80% to 95% recorded once. Sample: naive CD4+ T cells from PBMCs. Source of these receptors: a man between 18 and 35 years old in good health. Some clones in this sample may be carry-over from other donors' samples. CDR3s include the opening cysteine and the closing phenylalanine or tryptophan. A D gene is named only where the DNA matches it firmly. Some rows mark clone size as missing; the rest say once, few, many or name a class of expanded clone.

TRBV7-8	.	TRBD2	TRBJ2-1	CASSLPTSGRKGPGQFF	TGTGCCAGCAGCCTTCCGACTAGCGGGAGAAAAGGTCCCGGGCAGTTCTTC
TRBV18	few	.	TRBJ1-4	CASSPTIGPDEKLFF	TGTGCCAGCTCACCGACGATTGGGCCGGACGAAAAACTGTTTTTT
TRBV5-5	once	TRBD1	TRBJ1-4	CASSIRQGTNEKLFF	TGTGCCAGCAGCATACGACAGGGAACTAATGAAAAACTGTTTTTT
TRBV6-5	.	.	TRBJ2-1	CASSYPGQQFF	TGTGCCAGCAGTTACCCCGGCCAACAGTTCTTC
TRBV9	.	TRBD1	TRBJ2-7	CASSPGQGNYEQYF	TGTGCCAGCAGCCCGGGACAGGGAAACTACGAGCAGTACTTC
TRBV6-1	.	.	TRBJ2-2	CASSAQGGWNTGELFF	TGTGCCAGCAGTGCACAGGGGGGGTGGAACACCGGGGAGCTGTTTTTT
TRBV2	.	.	TRBJ2-5	CASSENGARGETQYF	TGTGCCAGCAGTGAAAACGGGGCGCGTGGAGAGACCCAGTACTTC
TRBV2	.	TRBD1	TRBJ1-1	CASTRTGKTNTEAFF	TGTGCCAGCACAAGGACAGGGAAGACGAACACTGAAGCTTTCTTT
TRBV11-2	.	.	TRBJ1-2	CASRPVGTPSRDF	TGTGCCAGCAGACCCGTCGGGACGCCTTCCCGAGATTTC
TRBV5-1	.	TRBD2	TRBJ2-3	CASSSLAGGADTQYF	TGCGCCAGCAGCTCACTAGCGGGAGGCGCAGATACGCAGTATTTT
TRBV15	.	.	TRBJ1-3	CATSRDPGNTIYF	TGTGCCACCAGCAGAGATCCGGGAAACACCATATATTTT
TRBV5-6	few	.	TRBJ1-1	CASSRNSEAFF	TGTGCCAGCAGCCGGAACAGTGAAGCTTTCTTT
TRBV6-6	.	.	TRBJ2-2	CASSFPGLRGTGELFF	TGTGCCAGCAGTTTTCCGGGACTCAGGGGGACCGGGGAGCTGTTTTTT
TRBV29-1	.	TRBD2	TRBJ2-5	CSVGEAGARETQYF	TGCAGCGTTGGGGAGGCGGGAGCGAGGGAGACCCAGTACTTC
TRBV6-4	.	.	TRBJ1-5	CATGEHFYSNQPQHF	TGTGCCACCGGGGAACACTTCTATAGCAATCAGCCCCAGCATTTT
TRBV5-4	.	TRBD2	TRBJ2-7	CASSDKRESGSYEQYF	TGTGCCAGCAGCGATAAGCGGGAGAGTGGGTCCTACGAGCAGTACTTC
TRBV10-2	.	.	TRBJ2-3	CASRLGDTQYF	TGCGCCAGCAGGCTAGGGGATACGCAGTATTTT
TRBV30	few	.	TRBJ1-1	CAWGQSAEAFF	TGTGCCTGGGGACAGTCGGCTGAAGCTTTCTTT
TRBV18	.	TRBD1	TRBJ1-2	CASSPLSTIDRGNYGYTF	TGTGCCAGCTCACCCCTTAGTACCATCGACAGGGGGAACTATGGCTACACCTTC
TRBV6-5	.	.	TRBJ1-3	CASSFSVGGNTIYF	TGTGCCAGCAGCTTCTCCGTCGGTGGAAACACCATATATTTT
TRBV6-5	.	TRBD1	TRBJ1-2	CASSYRGPEFNYGYTF	TGTGCCAGCAGCTACAGGGGGCCAGAGTTTAACTATGGCTACACCTTC
TRBV6-1	few	TRBD1	TRBJ1-1	CASTGQGNTEAFF	TGTGCCAGCACTGGACAGGGGAACACTGAAGCTTTCTTT
TRBV5-1	.	TRBD1	TRBJ1-1	CASSSDRGSEAFF	TGCGCCAGCAGCTCAGACAGGGGCTCGGAAGCTTTCTTT
TRBV2	.	.	TRBJ1-4	CATRQSNEKLFF	TGTGCCACCAGACAGTCTAATGAAAAACTGTTTTTT
TRBV7-2	.	TRBD2	TRBJ2-1	CASSPVSGRDYNEQFF	TGTGCCAGCAGCCCTGTTAGCGGGAGGGATTACAATGAGCAGTTCTTC
TRBV21-1	.	.	TRBJ2-7	CASSKDGTSGVYEQYF	TGTGCCAGCAGCAAAGACGGAACTAGCGGGGTCTACGAGCAGTACTTC
TRBV7-3	.	.	TRBJ2-1	CASSASFSSYNEQFF	TGTGCCAGCAGCGCTAGCTTTAGCTCCTACAATGAGCAGTTCTTC
TRBV29-1	.	.	TRBJ2-7	CSVEDLGHKSYEQYF	TGCAGCGTTGAAGATCTAGGTCATAAGTCCTACGAGCAGTACTTC
TRBV5-1	.	.	TRBJ2-1	CASSLDPRPNNEQFF	TGCGCCAGCAGCTTGGATCCCCGGCCGAACAATGAGCAGTTCTTC
TRBV2	.	.	TRBJ2-5	CASRTGSQETQYF	TGTGCCAGCAGAACAGGATCTCAAGAGACCCAGTACTTC
TRBV7-3	.	.	TRBJ1-3	CASRPDWGTRNTIYF	TGTGCCAGCAGGCCTGACTGGGGCACCCGAAACACCATATATTTT
TRBV4-1	.	.	TRBJ1-4	CASSQGRINEKLFF	TGCGCCAGCAGCCAAGGGCGCATTAATGAAAAACTGTTTTTT
TRBV7-7	.	.	TRBJ2-3	CASSLGRATDTQYF	TGTGCCAGCAGCTTAGGGCGGGCTACAGATACGCAGTATTTT
TRBV15	.	.	TRBJ2-5	CATRSSGRTFKTQYF	TGTGCCACCAGATCATCGGGACGGACTTTTAAGACCCAGTACTTC
TRBV18	.	.	TRBJ2-7	CASSPQGTGYEQYF	TGTGCCAGCTCACCACAAGGGACTGGCTACGAGCAGTACTTC
TRBV7-3	.	.	TRBJ2-1	CASTGLSVREQFF	TGTGCCAGCACAGGACTAAGTGTACGTGAGCAGTTCTTC
TRBV5-1	.	TRBD1	TRBJ1-1	CASGGTAMDLNTEAFF	TGCGCCAGCGGGGGGACAGCTATGGACTTGAACACTGAAGCTTTCTTT
TRBV29-1	.	.	TRBJ2-7	CSVVGGHEQYF	TGCAGCGTTGTCGGGGGGCACGAGCAGTACTTC
TRBV6-1	.	TRBD1	TRBJ1-1	CASSVGTGVSEAFF	TGTGCCAGCAGTGTCGGGACAGGGGTCTCTGAAGCTTTCTTT
TRBV19	.	.	TRBJ2-5	CASSTSRGLQETQYF	TGTGCCAGTAGCACGTCTCGGGGCCTTCAAGAGACCCAGTACTTC
TRBV18	.	.	TRBJ2-5	CASSPIGTAQETQYF	TGTGCCAGCTCACCTATCGGGACTGCACAAGAGACCCAGTACTTC
TRBV7-2	.	.	TRBJ2-3	CASSPTGRLKGDTQYF	TGTGCCAGCAGTCCCACAGGCCGTCTAAAGGGAGATACGCAGTATTTT
TRBV10-3	.	TRBD2	TRBJ2-3	CAISERGGREDTQYF	TGTGCCATCAGTGAGAGGGGCGGGAGGGAGGATACGCAGTATTTT
TRBV28	few	.	TRBJ1-5	CASSPTGRAGQPQHF	TGTGCCAGCAGCCCCACGGGCAGGGCGGGACAGCCCCAGCATTTT
TRBV14	once	.	TRBJ1-1	CASSKSEGTMNTEAFF	TGTGCCAGCAGTAAGTCGGAAGGGACGATGAACACTGAAGCTTTCTTT
TRBV19	.	TRBD1	TRBJ1-4	CACRTGGFPTNEKLFF	TGTGCCTGCAGGACAGGGGGCTTTCCAACTAATGAAAAACTGTTTTTT
TRBV27	.	TRBD1	TRBJ1-1	CASSRTRTGKTEAFF	TGTGCCAGCAGTAGAACACGGACAGGGAAGACTGAAGCTTTCTTT
TRBV9	.	TRBD2	TRBJ2-1	CASSPYGSGRVNEQFF	TGTGCCAGCAGCCCGTACGGTAGCGGGAGGGTCAATGAGCAGTTCTTC
TRBV6-5	.	.	TRBJ1-2	CASSLTVAGGYTF	TGTGCCAGCAGTCTAACAGTAGCCGGCGGCTACACCTTC
TRBV11-2	.	.	TRBJ2-1	CASSLVYGRRANEQFF	TGTGCCAGCAGCTTAGTTTACGGACGGAGAGCAAATGAGCAGTTCTTC
TRBV19	.	TRBD2	TRBJ2-3	CASSSRLAGGGTQYF	TGTGCCAGTAGTTCCAGACTAGCGGGAGGGGGAACGCAGTATTTT
TRBV7-9	.	.	TRBJ1-3	CASSLAYGEGYSGNTIYF	TGTGCCAGCAGCTTAGCGTACGGGGAGGGCTACTCTGGAAACACCATATATTTT
TRBV5-1	.	TRBD1	TRBJ2-3	CASSLLIGTGGSDTQYF	TGCGCCAGCAGCTTGTTAATTGGGACAGGGGGTTCAGATACGCAGTATTTT